The clone carrying this TCR beta chain was detected only a few times. This record belongs to a study of blood T cell repertoires in COVID-19. Profiling relied on immunoSEQ multiplex PCR, and the TCRdb table lists in-frame clones only, not all of them. The sample has approximately 88,000 clones; over 65% are singletons. Unmatched junction bases numbered 6, after V lost 0 bases and J lost 8 bases. The CDR3 totals 15 residues. Germline lookup yields CDR1 SGDLS and CDR2 YYNGEE. This sequence was found in a human donor in a cohort sampled during active COVID-19. Material for sequencing was peripheral blood. This chain links TRBV9 with TRBJ1-2, with 11 bases lining up with TRBD1. This CDR3 reads CASSVDGQGAEGYTF. The CDR3, as DNA: TGTGCCAGCAGCGTAGACGGACAGGGGGCAGAGGGCTACACCTTC. The full variable domain, its missing parts supplied by reference TRBV9 and TRBJ1-2, is DSGVTQTPKHLITATGQRVTLRCSPRSGDLSVYWYQQSLDQGLQFLIQYYNGEERAKGNILERFSAQQFPDLHSELNLSSLELGDSALYFCASSVDGQGAEGYTFGSGTRLTVV.